This T cell receptor beta chain was identified in a study of cytomegalovirus exposure and HLA in healthy donors. With respect to this clone: No antigen is known for it.

This CDR3 is built from 14 residues. The V gene's germline CDR1 is MNHEY and CDR2 SVGAGI. Between the trimmed V and J ends, which lost 7 bases and 1 base, there was a span of 13 bases. Study-level findings and limits: Most TCR sequences were seen very rarely across donors, but some public TCRs occurred in many. Highly shared variants forming one cluster were likely a sequencing artifact. The authors listed roughly 150 TCR beta chains as cytomegalovirus-associated.

The PCR used 60 Vbeta and 13 Jbeta primers. In the authors' workflow: Approximately 11 million shared chains were among approximately 87 million unique TCR beta chains counted in a later analysis. Profiling relied on immunoSEQ multiplex PCR, and the TCRdb table lists in-frame clones only, not all of them. V and J calls and clone size are given by that table; D and trimming were obtained from the DNA. The sample consists of some 160,000 clones, roughly 84% of them appearing once. Sequencing input: PBMCs. The chain is built from TRBV6-5 and TRBJ1-1, with D perhaps matching TRBD1 (6 bases). The sequence was obtained from a man in his late teens or twenties in good health and CMV-seronegative. CDR3 nucleotides: TGTGCCAGCAAAACGACAGGTGGGAACACTGAAGCTTTCTTT. This gives the protein CASKTTGGNTEAFF.